Below are 20 T cell receptor beta chains sequenced from a single sample in a study of PD-1 blockade in classical Hodgkin lymphoma. Following autologous stem cell transplantation, relapse occurred in every patient, and exposure to brentuximab vedotin varied. Repertoires were generated with immunoSEQ multiplex PCR, while TCRdb's copy carries only in-frame clones and drops some. The data hold almost 100,000 clones, with about nine tenths observed a single time. The source material was peripheral blood mononuclear cells (PBMCs), sampled at baseline. Receptor source: a human donor with classical Hodgkin lymphoma.

CDR3: CASSARTDTQYF. In nucleotides, the CDR3 is TGCGCCAGCAGCGCTCGAACAGATACGCAGTATTTT. V usage is TRBV4-1 and J usage is TRBJ2-3; D unclear. The V end lost 5 bases, the J end lost 3 bases, and 6 bases lay between the germline ends. Germline V gives CDR1 MGHRA, CDR2 YSYEKL. The CDR3 totals 12 residues.

This sequence joins TRBV6-1 and TRBJ1-4; the match to TRBD1 covers 7 bases. V was clipped by 8 bases and J by 8 bases; unmatched bases: 11. The germline gives CDR1 MNHNS, CDR2 SASEGT. There are 14 residues in the CDR3. CDR3 sequence: CASWRDRAVEKLFF. CDR3 bases: TGTGCCAGCTGGAGAGACAGGGCGGTGGAAAAACTGTTTTTT.

The J gene is TRBJ1-4, the V gene TRBV10-3; 7 bases line up with TRBD1. The CDR3 extends over 14 amino acids. V was clipped by 6 bases and J by 8 bases; unmatched bases: 9. Germline V gives CDR1 ENHRY, CDR2 SYGVKD. The CDR3 is CAISPTGASEKLFF. The CDR3 region has the DNA TGTGCCATCAGCCCCACAGGGGCTTCGGAAAAACTGTTTTTT.

This chain links TRBV4-1 with TRBJ2-2; TRBD2 agrees at 11 bases. In germline, CDR1 is MGHRA, CDR2 YSYEKL. This CDR3 has 18 amino acids. The junction had 4 bases not matched to a gene; V was cut back by 1 base and J by 0 bases. For the CDR3, the DNA is TGCGCCAGCAGCCAAGGGCCGGGACTAGCGGCGAACACCGGGGAGCTGTTTTTT. It yields the protein CASSQGPGLAANTGELFF.

This clone has just one count. This sequence joins TRBV7-9 and TRBJ2-3; maybe TRBD1 (6 bases). V lost 3 bases, J lost 6 bases, and 16 bases lay in between. CDR1 SEHNR and CDR2 FQNEAQ come from the germline V gene (reference sequence). CDR3 length equals 15 residues. CDR3 DNA sequence: TGTGCCAGCAGCTTCAGGTCGGCCAGGGGTGATACGCAGTATTTT. This sequence encodes CASSFRSARGDTQYF.

The rearrangement joins TRBV28 to TRBJ1-5; the D is unclear. V dropped 6 bases and J dropped 3 bases, with 9 bases sitting between them. Germline lookup yields CDR1 MDHEN and CDR2 SYDVKM. This CDR3 spans 13 amino acids. The CDR3 DNA reads as TGTGCCAGCAGGACTCGTAACAATCAGCCCCAGCATTTT. This codes for CASRTRNNQPQHF.

The rearrangement links TRBV18 to TRBJ2-3; no clear D gene. CDR3 size: 14 residues. Germline CDR1 reads KGHSH; CDR2 reads LQKENI. V was cut by 2 bases and J by 6 bases, with 12 bases left in between. The CDR3 coding sequence is TGTGCCAGCTCACCAGTTGTAGGTGGGGATACGCAGTATTTT. Its protein product is CASSPVVGGDTQYF.

This clone is a singleton in its sample. This chain joins TRBV11-3 and TRBJ2-2; no clear D gene. With 1 base removed from V and 0 bases from J, the gap between germline ends came to 9 bases. The CDR3 consists of 16 residues. From germline, CDR1 is SGHNT and CDR2 YENEEA. CDR3 nucleotides: TGTGCCAGCAGCTTAGGTCAGGCCGCGAACACCGGGGAGCTGTTTTTT. This sequence encodes CASSLGQAANTGELFF.

V is TRBV6-1 and J is TRBJ2-1; the match to TRBD1 covers 10 bases. J was trimmed by 8 bases and V by 3 bases; bases with no gene match: 4. CDR1 is MNHNS and CDR2 is SASEGT in the germline V gene. The CDR3 length is 14 residues. CDR3 loop: CASSEDRGWDEQFF. The CDR3 DNA reads as TGTGCCAGCAGTGAGGACAGGGGGTGGGATGAGCAGTTCTTC.

The rearrangement uses TRBV27 and TRBJ2-7, with TRBD1 identical over 8 bases. The CDR3 has 14 residues. Germline CDR1 and CDR2: MNHEY and SMNVEV (reference sequence). V trimming: 2 bases; J trimming: 3 bases; junction bases outside the gene matches: 3. Written as DNA, the CDR3 is TGTGCCAGCAGTTTACAGGGGGCTAACTACGAGCAGTACTTC. Its translation is CASSLQGANYEQYF.

The V call is TRBV18, the J call TRBJ2-7; 7 bases align to TRBD1. With 1 base clipped from V and 5 bases from J, the junction kept 8 bases outside the gene matches. The CDR3 has 15 amino acids. From germline, CDR1 is KGHSH and CDR2 LQKENI. Written as DNA, the CDR3 is TGTGCCAGCTCACCACTCCCGGGACAGTCCCACGAGCAGTACTTC. Protein sequence: CASSPLPGQSHEQYF.

V usage is TRBV19 and J usage is TRBJ2-1; D not certain. The CDR3 is made up of 11 amino acids. Germline CDR1 is LNHDA and CDR2 is SQIVND (reference sequence). Trimming shortened V by 8 bases and J by 6 bases, and 8 bases separated the two germline ends. The CDR3 region has the DNA TGTGCCAGTTCTCAGTCCAATGAGCAGTTCTTC. It yields the protein CASSQSNEQFF.

The genes are TRBV2 and TRBJ2-7; D perhaps matches TRBD2 (5 bases). CDR1 and CDR2 from the germline V gene are SNHLY and FYNNEI. The CDR3 is 13 residues long. With 5 bases removed from V and 3 bases from J, the gap between germline ends came to 11 bases. This CDR3 is CASSTGNYYEQYF. CDR3 nucleotide sequence: TGTGCCAGCAGTACCGGGAACTACTACGAGCAGTACTTC.

V usage is TRBV6-4 and J usage is TRBJ2-6; the match to TRBD1 covers 7 bases. There are 19 residues in the CDR3. Germline CDR1 MRHNA, CDR2 SNTAGT. V was pared by 6 bases and J by 0 bases, with 14 bases of the junction left unmatched. CDR3 protein: CASSAQPTGATSGANVLTF. CDR3 in DNA: TGTGCCAGCAGCGCCCAACCCACAGGGGCTACCTCTGGGGCCAACGTCCTGACTTTC.

V gene TRBV11-2 combines with J gene TRBJ2-1; D may be TRBD2 (7 bases). With 4 bases removed from V and 9 bases from J, the gap between germline ends came to 19 bases. CDR1 is SGHAT, CDR2 FQNNGV, per germline. This CDR3 spans 15 amino acids. CDR3 nucleotide sequence: TGTGCCAGCAGCTCCGCCGGGGGGCGCCCGGGTGAGCAGTTCTTC. This translates into CASSSAGGRPGEQFF. The whole variable domain, filled in from reference TRBV11-2 and TRBJ2-1, reads EAGVAQSPRYKIIEKRQSVAFWCNPISGHATLYWYQQILGQGPKLLIQFQNNGVVDDSQLPKDRFSAERLKGVDSTLKIQPAKLEDSAVYLCASSSAGGRPGEQFFGPGTRLTVL.

The V and J genes are TRBV6-1 and TRBJ1-1, with a tentative D call TRBD1 (5 bases). Germline V gene lookup returns CDR1 MNHNS and CDR2 SASEGT. CDR3 length: 13 amino acids. Trimming cost V 6 bases and J 1 base, with 9 bases left between them. The DNA for the CDR3 is TGTGCCAGCAGCCCCAGGGAGAACACTGAAGCTTTCTTT. Its translation is CASSPRENTEAFF.

Here the CDR3 DNA reads TGTGCCAGCGTCAGGGGGCTAGCGGGAGGGGGTACAGATACGCAGTATTTT. Encoded protein: CASVRGLAGGGTDTQYF. The rearrangement uses TRBV27 and TRBJ2-3; 12 bases line up with TRBD2. CDR1 is MNHEY, CDR2 SMNVEV, per germline (reference sequence). V was pared by 8 bases and J by 3 bases, with 12 bases of the junction left unmatched. This CDR3 region has 17 residues.

This chain uses TRBV6-5 with TRBJ1-4, with D maybe TRBD1 (6 bases). From germline, CDR1 is MNHEY and CDR2 SVGAGI. The CDR3 sequence is 13 residues long. V was shortened by 6 bases and J by 7 bases, with 12 bases between the two germline ends. CDR3 DNA: TGTGCCAGCAGCCCCAGGGGAGGTGAAAAACTGTTTTTT. Translation: CASSPRGGEKLFF.

To note about this clone: Other nucleotide sequences in the sample specify the same CDR3. The chain links TRBV5-4 to TRBJ2-3; 7 bases agree with TRBD2. CDR1 and CDR2 (germline): SGHNT, YYREEE (reference sequence). V dropped 0 bases and J dropped 1; count of bases not matched to a gene: 2. The length of the CDR3 is 15 residues. The CDR3 reads CASSLGGSGTDTQYF. The CDR3 DNA follows: TGTGCCAGCAGCTTGGGCGGGAGTGGCACAGATACGCAGTATTTT.

CDR3 bases: TGCGCCAGCAGCTTTCGATTTTCCACAGATACGCAGTATTTT. As protein: CASSFRFSTDTQYF. The chain is built from TRBV5-1 and TRBJ2-3, with D uncertain. The CDR3 consists of 14 residues. The V gene's germline CDR1 is SGHRS and CDR2 YFSETQ. The germline V and J ends were trimmed by 2 bases and 2 bases, with 9 bases remaining between them.